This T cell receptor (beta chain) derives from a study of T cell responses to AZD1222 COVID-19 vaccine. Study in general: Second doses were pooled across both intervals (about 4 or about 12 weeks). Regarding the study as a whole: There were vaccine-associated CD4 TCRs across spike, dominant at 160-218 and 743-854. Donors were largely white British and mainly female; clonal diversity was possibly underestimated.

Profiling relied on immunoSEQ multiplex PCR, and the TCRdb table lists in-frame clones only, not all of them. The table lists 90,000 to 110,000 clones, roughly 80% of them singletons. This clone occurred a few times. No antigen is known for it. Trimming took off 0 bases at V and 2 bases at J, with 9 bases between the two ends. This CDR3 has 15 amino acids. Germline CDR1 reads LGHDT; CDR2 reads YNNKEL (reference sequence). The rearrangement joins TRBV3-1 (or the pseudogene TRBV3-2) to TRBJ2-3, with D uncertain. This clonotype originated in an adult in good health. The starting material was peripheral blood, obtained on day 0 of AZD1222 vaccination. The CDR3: CASSQEWATTDTQYF. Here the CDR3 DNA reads TGTGCCAGCAGCCAAGAGTGGGCGACCACAGATACGCAGTATTTT.